The sequence of this T cell receptor beta chain was determined in a study of monozygotic twins with cystic fibrosis. V was trimmed by 3 bases and J by 3 bases, leaving 11 bases between them. The germline V gene encodes CDR1 KGHSH and CDR2 LQKENI. The CDR3 runs to 14 residues. Profiled with immunoSEQ multiplex PCR; TCRdb holds only in-frame clones, not every one. Of about 24,000 clones listed, about 91% are singletons. General study findings and limits: V usage most resembled the co-twin in 13 of 16 pairs.

Notes on this clone: Antigen: not known.

The receptor comes from a girl aged 2-15 years with cystic fibrosis. The rearrangement joins TRBV18 to TRBJ1-1; no reliable D call. Sequencing was performed on blood. The CDR3 DNA sequence: TGTGCCAGCTCACCGGTCGATAGGGACACTGAAGCTTTCTTT. Translating it yields CASSPVDRDTEAFF. The entire variable domain, with the rest obtained from reference TRBV18 and TRBJ1-1, is as follows: NAGVMQNPRHLVRRRGQEARLRCSPMKGHSHVYWYRQLPEEGLKFMVYLQKENIIDESGMPKERFSAEFPKEGPSILRIQQVVRGDSAAYFCASSPVDRDTEAFFGQGTRLTVV.